What follows are 9 T cell receptor beta chains derived from one specimen sequenced in a study of blood T cell repertoires in COVID-19 (dated by TCRdb to the early 2020s). The method was the immunoSEQ multiplex PCR assay. TCRdb holds this immuneACCESS table with in-frame rearrangements only. Some clones are missing; in checked studies, unresolved V genes explain under half, and the rest has no known cause. The sample has about 47,000 clones on record, 65% to 85% of them singletons. The leading ten clones occupy approximately 2.5% of the sample. The sequencing input was peripheral blood. The receptors come from a man aged 45-65 years with acute or convalescent COVID-19.

A remark on this clone: Distinct nucleotide sequences in the sample also encode this CDR3. The genes are TRBV30 and TRBJ2-7, with TRBD1 matching 9 bases. The germline CDR1 and CDR2 sequences are GTSNPN and SVGIG (reference sequence). The V gene end was trimmed by 0 bases and the J gene end by 4 bases; junction bases not matched to a gene: 4. The length of the CDR3 is 14 residues. DNA for the CDR3: TGTGCCTGGAGTGTGGGACAGGGCGGGTACGAGCAGTACTTC. It specifies CAWSVGQGGYEQYF.

In this sample, this clone turned up a few times. V and J are TRBV11-2 and TRBJ2-7; D remains ambiguous. CDR3 length: 13 amino acids. The V gene lost 1 base and the J gene lost 5 bases, with 9 bases spanning the gap. CDR1 and CDR2 (germline): SGHAT, FQNNGV. The CDR3 region has the DNA TGTGCCAGCAGCTTAGGAGGTGTGGACGAGCAGTACTTC. Residues: CASSLGGVDEQYF.

This rearrangement joins TRBV5-8 to TRBJ2-6; D unresolved. Germline loops: CDR1 SGHTS, CDR2 YDEGEE. The CDR3 sequence is 16 residues long. V was trimmed by 0 bases and J by 2 bases, leaving 9 bases between them. CDR3 loop: CASSLVGAAGANVLTF. In DNA, the CDR3 is TGTGCCAGCAGCTTGGTGGGTGCGGCTGGGGCCAACGTCCTGACTTTC.

J is TRBJ2-5 and V is TRBV2; D ambiguous. The CDR3 extends over 13 amino acids. The ends were cut back, 7 bases at V and 3 bases at J, with 12 bases in the middle. Germline V CDR1 and CDR2: SNHLY, FYNNEI. The CDR3, as DNA: TGTGCCAGCACTATGGGCCTTGAAGAGACCCAGTACTTC. Translated: CASTMGLEETQYF.

This clone was observed a few times. The chain uses TRBV6-2 or TRBV6-3 and TRBJ2-4; 7 bases are shared with TRBD2. The CDR3 spans 19 residues. Per germline, CDR1 MNHEY and CDR2 SVGEGT. The V segment lost 6 bases and the J segment 11 bases; nucleotides outside the gene matches: 28. CDR3 DNA sequence: TGTGCCAGCAGCAAAGGGGCAGTTGAGGCAATTCCGGGACTAACTCTTCAGTACTTC. Its translation: CASSKGAVEAIPGLTLQYF.

This chain links TRBV7-3 with TRBJ2-1, with TRBD2 matching over 8 bases. V was pared by 6 bases and J by 3 bases, with 10 bases of the junction left unmatched. This CDR3 is 16 amino acids long. CDR1 SGHTA and CDR2 FQGTGA come from the germline V gene. The CDR3 protein is CASSLGLATRYNEQFF. The CDR3 DNA reads as TGTGCCAGCAGTCTCGGACTAGCCACCCGCTACAATGAGCAGTTCTTC.

CDR3 in amino acids: CASSQGPSLAGEAYEQYF. The CDR3 coding sequence is TGTGCCAGCAGCCAAGGCCCGTCCCTAGCGGGAGAGGCCTACGAGCAGTACTTC. V and J are TRBV4-2 and TRBJ2-7; 10 bases fit TRBD2. CDR3 length: 18 residues. V was pared by 1 base and J by 2 bases, with 11 bases of the junction left unmatched. Germline V gene data show CDR1 as LGHNA and CDR2 as YNFKEQ.

This clone is a singleton in its sample. V is TRBV11-2 and J is TRBJ2-2; 10 bases map to TRBD1. Per the germline V gene, CDR1 is SGHAT and CDR2 is FQNNGV. Trimming removed 6 bases from V and 6 bases from J; junction bases left unmatched: 7. The CDR3 consists of 15 residues. The CDR3 region is CASREWGQGSGELFF. The CDR3 nucleotides read TGTGCCAGCAGAGAATGGGGACAGGGGTCCGGGGAGCTGTTTTTT.

Only a few counts were recorded for this clone. The J gene is TRBJ1-4, the V gene TRBV7-9; D is ambiguous. CDR1 and CDR2 (germline): SEHNR, FQNEAQ (reference sequence). This CDR3 is built from 13 residues. V was pared by 3 bases and J by 13 bases, with 15 bases between. The CDR3 nucleotides are TGTGCCAGCAGCTTTATTGGAAACGGCGGACTGTTTTTT. Residues: CASSFIGNGGLFF.